The 6 T cell receptor beta chains listed next were all sequenced from one sample in a study of shared clonotypes between healthy human individuals. The data were produced by immunoSEQ multiplex PCR, yet TCRdb's version contains in-frame clones alone and is incomplete. Altogether approximately 710,000 clones are present, about 90% being singletons, with the ten largest covering about a third. Sequences were obtained from memory CD8+ T cells from PBMCs. Subset of the sample: CD45RO+ cells pooled with CCR7-negative TemRA cells. These receptors were obtained from a man aged 18 to 29 in good health. Some clones in this sample may be carry-over from other donors' samples.

In regard to this clone: This CDR3 is also generated by other DNA sequences in the sample. This sequence joins TRBV5-1 and TRBJ1-5; the D gene is possibly TRBD1 (6 bases). Trimming pared 1 base from V and 2 bases from J, leaving 10 bases between. There are 15 residues in the CDR3. Germline V gene data show CDR1 as SGHRS and CDR2 as YFSETQ. Here the CDR3 DNA reads TGCGCCAGCAGCTTGTCCGGGGGCGGCAATCAGCCCCAGCATTTT. This encodes CASSLSGGGNQPQHF.

The chain recombines TRBV12-5 with TRBJ2-1; 14 positions agree with TRBD2. Germline-derived CDR1 and CDR2 are LGHNT and FRNRAP. V shed 4 bases and J 9 bases; nucleotides not matched to a gene: 8. CDR3 length equals 16 residues. CDR3 coding DNA: TGTGCTAGTGGTTGGGGACTAGCGGGAGTAGTGGGTGAGCAGTTCTTC. Protein product: CASGWGLAGVVGEQFF.

J is TRBJ2-7 and V is TRBV7-9, with D uncertain. The CDR3 runs to 12 residues. Germline CDR1 SEHNR, CDR2 FQNEAQ (reference sequence). V lost 1 base, J lost 11 bases, and 12 bases lay in between. This CDR3 reads CASSLGGRSEYF. For the CDR3, the DNA is TGTGCCAGCAGCTTAGGGGGTCGATCAGAGTACTTC.

V is TRBV4-3 and J is TRBJ1-4; no firm D call. The CDR3 extends over 14 amino acids. The ends were cut back, 0 bases at V and 7 bases at J, with 9 bases in the middle. CDR1 and CDR2 from the germline V gene are LGHNA and YSLEER. CDR3 region: CASSQDGEAEKLFF. The CDR3 bases are TGCGCCAGCAGCCAAGATGGGGAGGCTGAAAAACTGTTTTTT.

V usage is TRBV27 and J usage is TRBJ2-3, with D tentatively TRBD1 (6 bases). The CDR3 is 16 amino acids. The germline V and J ends were trimmed by 5 bases and 2 bases, with 17 bases remaining between them. Germline V gene data show CDR1 as MNHEY and CDR2 as SMNVEV (reference sequence). The DNA for the CDR3 is TGTGCCAGCAGTCCCCCCCAGGGGCTCTACACAGATACGCAGTATTTT. Translation: CASSPPQGLYTDTQYF.

The chain joins TRBV6-4 to TRBJ2-1, with 8 bases that match TRBD2. This CDR3 comprises 17 residues. Germline V gene data show CDR1 as MRHNA and CDR2 as SNTAGT. V was clipped by 0 bases and J by 9 bases; unmatched bases: 13. DNA of the CDR3: TGTGCCAGCAGTGACTCTCCAGCGGGATATGCGGGGGGTGAGCAGTTCTTC. It specifies CASSDSPAGYAGGEQFF.